The sequence of this T cell receptor (beta chain) was determined in a study of blood T cells in healthy people across ages. About the study: The template switching approach captured approximately one barcoded beta molecule for every two T cells. Whole-study results and caveats: Because sorting was not performed, PBMCs prevented conclusive naive versus antigen-experienced comparison. Getting older went along with TCR beta diversity per million T cells dropping roughly linearly. Strong correlation existed between TCR beta diversity and naive T cell percentage.

V shed 1 base and J shed 1 base, with 13 bases lying between them. The CDR3 runs 17 residues. Germline V gene lookup returns CDR1 SGHTA and CDR2 FQGNSA. Turning to this clonotype: Its antigen is not identified.

Primers used in a second PCR of about 6 to 11 cycles were a sample-barcoded 5' primer and a J-beta primer mix. From the 5' RACE reads, TCRdb called clonotypes with MiXCR, one entry per CDR3 protein. The repertoire has 270,000 or so distinct CDR3 sequences, less than 30% of them found once; the top ten carry around 29%. The receptor was isolated from a woman in her 70s in good health. Specimen: blood. This rearrangement joins TRBV7-2 to TRBJ2-2; the D is unclear. CDR3 sequence: CASSLDMRTENTGELFF. The CDR3 nucleotides read TGTGCCAGCAGCTTAGACATGCGAACAGAGAACACCGGGGAGCTGTTTTTT. Combining the CDR3 with reference TRBV7-2 and TRBJ2-2 gives the whole variable domain GAGVSQSPSNKVTEKGKDVELRCDPISGHTALYWYRQSLGQGLEFLIYFQGNSAPDKSGLPSDRFSAERTGGSVSTLTIQRTQQEDSAVYLCASSLDMRTENTGELFFGEGSRLTVL.